This note documents a single TCR beta chain sequence. Germline V CDR1 and CDR2: SGHTS, YDEGEE. CDR3 length equals 15 residues. V lost 0 bases, J lost 0 bases, and 3 bases stayed unmatched. Methods used by the authors: Amplification from reference gene primers served as the basis for estimated nucleated cell counts. Produced via immunoSEQ multiplex PCR; TCRdb's table is partial and in-frame only. V and J calls and clone size are as listed in that table; D and trimming were resolved from the DNA. The sample has tens of thousands of clones, 80% to 90% seen once; the top ten hold over 8.5%. The sample is drawn from a study of blood T cell repertoires in COVID-19. Study-level background: The United States, Italy and Spain were the sources of the acute and convalescent COVID-19 samples. From T cells, B-cell-depleted T cells, or PBMCs came the material, which was cDNA or gDNA.

The source material was peripheral blood. This chain links TRBV5-8 with TRBJ2-7, with 7 bases aligning to TRBD2. This clonotype originated in a man at least 80 years old with acute or convalescent COVID-19. The CDR3 bases are TGTGCCAGCAGCTTGGCGGGCGGGAGCTCCTACGAGCAGTACTTC. Residues: CASSLAGGSSYEQYF.